This T cell receptor (beta chain) emerged from a study of blood T cell repertoires in COVID-19. The repertoire was sequenced with immunoSEQ multiplex PCR; TCRdb's copy has only in-frame clones and lacks some. The sample consists of 45,000 to 60,000 clones, approximately 82% of them appearing once. This clone was observed once. V was clipped by 4 bases and J by 0 bases, with 12 bases between them. The length of the CDR3 is 16 residues. The germline V gene encodes CDR1 MNHEY and CDR2 SVGAGI. The gene calls are TRBV6-5 and TRBJ1-4; D possibly corresponds to TRBD1 (6 bases). The sequenced sample consisted of PBMCs or T cells enriched from blood (not recorded which). The receptor comes from a woman aged 45 to 65 with acute COVID-19. CDR3 coding DNA: TGTGCCAGCAGTTGGGACACCCTTGCAACTAATGAAAAACTGTTTTTT. This codes for CASSWDTLATNEKLFF.